This T cell receptor beta chain was sequenced in a study of T cell repertoires in cytomegalovirus infection. TCRdb analysed the reads with MiXCR anew, one entry per CDR3 protein. The repertoire holds 300,000 to 400,000 distinct CDR3 sequences, with roughly 18% as singletons. Points from the study as a whole: Within the response measured ex vivo, HLA-C-restricted CMV-specific TCR beta clonotypes were dominant.

Germline trimming cut 1 base from V and 3 bases from J; bases unmatched to any gene: 4. The CDR3 runs to 15 residues. Germline V gene lookup returns CDR1 SGHTA and CDR2 FQGNSA. This clonotype has at least ten counts. Its target is not known. This rearrangement joins TRBV7-2 to TRBJ2-7, with 9 bases lining up with TRBD2. The source material was PBMCs. The source of this sequence is a human donor in good health (CMV status not recorded). Some clones in this sample may be carry-over from other donors' samples. As DNA, the CDR3 is TGTGCCAGCAGCTTAGTAGCGGGGGCCCGCTACGAGCAGTACTTC. Its protein is CASSLVAGARYEQYF. Looking up the rest from reference TRBV7-2 and TRBJ2-7 gives the full variable domain: GAGVSQSPSNKVTEKGKDVELRCDPISGHTALYWYRQSLGQGLEFLIYFQGNSAPDKSGLPSDRFSAERTGGSVSTLTIQRTQQEDSAVYLCASSLVAGARYEQYFGPGTRLTVT.